This is a list of T cell receptor beta chains from one sample in a study of blood T cell repertoires in COVID-19. Clones were read by immunoSEQ multiplex PCR, and TCRdb kept only the in-frame ones, dropping some. The sample shows some 150,000 clones, about 88% of them seen only once. The sequenced sample was peripheral blood. The source of these receptors is a human donor with acute or convalescent COVID-19. The donor label of this sample is uncertain. CDR3s include the opening cysteine and the closing phenylalanine or tryptophan.

>TRBV21-1
CASSTLGQGEVITHGYTF
>TRBV19
CASRDGQLNYGYTF
>TRBV6-5
CATTDRQNEKLFF
>TRBV2
CASRDRASKNIQYF
>TRBV7-9
CASSLGNSKNTEAFF
>TRBV19
CASSISVYRGRGNTIYF
>TRBV27
CASSLQGVGYTF
>TRBV18
CASSRTSGAYEQYF
>TRBV12-5
CASGLLGTGNEQFF
>TRBV12-3/TRBV12-4
CASSIGTLGSAFF
>TRBV19
CASSIMGSSQPQHF
>TRBV27
CASSPTTGKRNTEAFF
>TRBV7-9
CASSLGRQAGVPQHF
>TRBV28
CASSLLGGSEAFF
>TRBV5-1
CASSLGVGETEAFF
>TRBV3-1/TRBV3-2
CASSPNRGGGLKAFF
>TRBV7-6
CASSPRQGRPQETQYF
>TRBV19
CASSLSPTAYNEQFF
>TRBV7-6
CASSLSKGAPYGYTF
>TRBV10-3
CAISEPSGGAGEQFF
>TRBV9
CASSAGQGGQPQHF
>TRBV7-9
CASSRQQGNTGELFF
>TRBV6-5
CASSYLTGLANYGYTF
>TRBV27
CASSLMSPTGQRYNYGYTF
>TRBV6-5
CASSYSGEHTDTQYF
>TRBV6-2/TRBV6-3
CASSQGTGDYNEQFF
>TRBV18
CASSRGGSGADTQYF